This T cell receptor beta chain was found in a study of blood T cell repertoires in COVID-19. Sequencing used immunoSEQ multiplex PCR; TCRdb keeps in-frame clones, though not all of them. This table has 330,000 or so clones, roughly 88% appearing once. The CDR3 is 13 amino acids. V was clipped by 2 bases and J by 4 bases, with 5 bases between them. The germline gives CDR1 LNHDA, CDR2 SQIVND (reference sequence). The chain uses TRBV19 and TRBJ2-2; D may be TRBD1 (5 bases). The receptor was isolated from a man aged 30 to 45 who had recovered from COVID-19. The sample comprised PBMCs or T cells enriched from blood (not recorded which). The CDR3 sequence: CASSIRGTGELFF. CDR3 in DNA: TGTGCCAGTAGTATAAGGGGCACCGGGGAGCTGTTTTTT.